The 14 T cell receptor beta chains presented below share a single source sample, sequenced in a study of blood T cell repertoires in COVID-19. This table comes from immunoSEQ multiplex PCR, and its TCRdb copy is limited to in-frame clones, with some not included. The table has hundreds of thousands of clones, about 68% seen once. Material for sequencing was peripheral blood. These receptors came from a woman of 80 years or more with acute or convalescent COVID-19.

This chain links TRBV5-1 with TRBJ1-6; 10 bases are shared with TRBD1. The germline V gene has CDR1 SGHRS and CDR2 YFSETQ. The CDR3 is 16 amino acids. Germline trimming cut 5 bases from V and 7 bases from J; bases unmatched to any gene: 9. In nucleotides, the CDR3 is TGCGCCAGCAGTGGGACAGGGGAGGTACGAAATTCACCCCTCCACTTT. Translated: CASSGTGEVRNSPLHF.

The V and J genes are TRBV6-5 and TRBJ2-1; the D is unclear. Trimming took off 2 bases at V and 5 bases at J, with 7 bases between the two ends. The CDR3 sequence is 13 residues long. Per the germline V gene, CDR1 is MNHEY and CDR2 is SVGAGI. The CDR3 nucleotides read TGTGCCAGCAGTTACCCTCTTAACAATGAGCAGTTCTTC. Protein: CASSYPLNNEQFF.

The rearrangement uses TRBV5-1 and TRBJ2-2; TRBD2 might be the D (5 bases). The length of the CDR3 is 14 residues. CDR1 and CDR2 (germline): SGHRS, YFSETQ. Trimming shortened V by 5 bases and J by 5 bases, and 13 bases separated the two germline ends. As DNA, the CDR3 is TGCGCCAGCAGTTCGGACTCCCTAACCGGGGAGCTGTTTTTT. This translates into CASSSDSLTGELFF. Filled out from reference TRBV5-1 and TRBJ2-2, the complete variable domain reads KAGVTQTPRYLIKTRGQQVTLSCSPISGHRSVSWYQQTPGQGLQFLFEYFSETQRNKGNFPGRFSGRQFSNSRSEMNVSTLELGDSALYLCASSSDSLTGELFFGEGSRLTVL.

The V gene is TRBV6-5, the J gene TRBJ2-7; TRBD1 might be the D (6 bases). V was pared by 7 bases and J by 2 bases, with 15 bases between. Germline V CDR1 and CDR2: MNHEY, SVGAGI. This CDR3 is built from 14 residues. The CDR3 DNA follows: TGTGCCAGCACAAGGGACACGGGGACCTACGAGCAGTACTTC. It is translated as CASTRDTGTYEQYF.

On this clone itself: Its ends do not fully match the called genes, so a read error is possible. The chain employs TRBV10-1 and TRBJ2-7; 10 bases agree with TRBD1. The germline V gene has CDR1 WNHNN and CDR2 SYGVQD (reference sequence). The CDR3 is made up of 16 amino acids. The CDR3 region is CASSRSLTGGSSEQYF. The CDR3 coding sequence is TGCGCCAGCAGTCGATCTCTGACAGGGGGCTCCTCCGAGCAGTACTTC.

The J gene is TRBJ2-7, the V gene TRBV2; 8 positions agree with TRBD1. The CDR3 has 14 amino acids. Germline trimming cut 5 bases from V and 2 bases from J; bases unmatched to any gene: 5. In germline, CDR1 is SNHLY, CDR2 FYNNEI. CDR3 sequence (DNA): TGTGCCAGCAGTAGGACAGGGTCAACCTACGAGCAGTACTTC. This translates into CASSRTGSTYEQYF.

The chain combines TRBV6-5 with TRBJ2-1; D possibly corresponds to TRBD2 (6 bases). The CDR3 length is 15 residues. The V end lost 4 bases, the J end lost 6 bases, and 16 bases lay between the germline ends. From germline, CDR1 is MNHEY and CDR2 SVGAGI. The CDR3, as DNA: TGTGCCAGCAGTTCTGGCGGGACCCGTCGCAATGAGCAGTTCTTC. Protein: CASSSGGTRRNEQFF.

This clone was found a few times. V usage is TRBV2 and J usage is TRBJ2-1; the match to TRBD1 covers 10 bases. Germline CDR1 reads SNHLY; CDR2 reads FYNNEI. CDR3 size: 14 residues. The ends lost 6 bases at V and 5 bases at J; junction bases unmatched: 4. The CDR3 coding sequence is TGTGCCAGCAGCCGGGACAGGGGTAACAATGAGCAGTTCTTC. Its protein is CASSRDRGNNEQFF.

V is TRBV12-3 or TRBV12-4 and J is TRBJ1-2; unclear D gene. This CDR3 region has 12 residues. Trimming stripped 7 bases from V and 4 bases from J, with 10 bases between. CDR3 loop: CASKRRVYGYTF. In nucleotides, the CDR3 is TGTGCCAGCAAACGGCGGGTCTATGGCTACACCTTC.

This chain links TRBV18 with TRBJ2-7; D is perhaps TRBD2 (7 bases). Trimming shortened V by 2 bases and J by 0 bases, and 11 bases separated the two germline ends. Germline loops: CDR1 KGHSH, CDR2 LQKENI. The CDR3 consists of 15 residues. The CDR3 DNA is TGTGCCAGCTCACCAAGGGGGGGGCTCTCCTACGAGCAGTACTTC. It translates to CASSPRGGLSYEQYF.

The V gene is TRBV3-1 (or the pseudogene TRBV3-2), the J gene TRBJ2-2, with D uncertain. The CDR3 is 12 amino acids. The germline gives CDR1 LGHDT, CDR2 YNNKEL (reference sequence). V was shortened by 3 bases and J by 8 bases, with 7 bases between the two germline ends. Here the CDR3 DNA reads TGTGCCAGCAGCCACTCTCCGGGGGAGCTGTTTTTT. Its translation: CASSHSPGELFF.

J is TRBJ2-2 and V is TRBV3-1 (or the pseudogene TRBV3-2); no clear D gene. This CDR3 contains 14 residues. The ends were cut back, 8 bases at V and 8 bases at J, with 18 bases in the middle. Germline V gene sequence: CDR1 LGHDT, CDR2 YNNKEL (reference sequence). The CDR3 DNA follows: TGTGCCAGCCGAGCCGGGTTCGGCGGTGGGGAGCTGTTTTTT. This codes for CASRAGFGGGELFF.

V is TRBV19 and J is TRBJ1-5; TRBD1 matches 10 bases. Losses at the gene ends were 3 bases for V and 6 bases for J; bases not matched to a gene: 2. The CDR3 has 14 residues. Germline CDR1 and CDR2: LNHDA and SQIVND (reference sequence). This chain's CDR3 is CASSMTGGVQPQHF. In DNA, the CDR3 is TGTGCCAGTAGTATGACAGGGGGCGTTCAGCCCCAGCATTTT.

CDR3 protein: CASSPGGQLNTEAFF. CDR3 DNA: TGTGCCAGCAGCCCCGGGGGACAGTTAAACACTGAAGCTTTCTTT. V gene TRBV7-6 combines with J gene TRBJ1-1; 7 bases agree with TRBD1. There are 15 residues in the CDR3. Germline V gene sequence: CDR1 SGHVS, CDR2 FNYEAQ. Unmatched junction bases numbered 8, after V lost 5 bases and J lost 2 bases.